The source of this T cell receptor beta chain is a study of CD8 T cells in ankylosing spondylitis. Study-level results: Reports of some motif variants in reactive arthritis synovial fluid and blood predate this one.

The CDR3 runs 15 residues. V was cut by 5 bases and J by 3 bases, with 16 bases left in between. Germline loops: CDR1 LNHNV, CDR2 YYDKDF (reference sequence). As to this clonotype: Its antigen is currently unknown.

One entry per CDR3 protein, called by TCRdb with MiXCR from the 5' RACE reads. The table has 30,000 to 35,000 distinct CDR3 sequences, about 29% seen once. The chain recombines TRBV15 with TRBJ1-1; D gene unclear. The TCR comes from a male donor with ankylosing spondylitis. The sample taken for sequencing was synovial fluid, either unsorted or a sorted T cell fraction (not recorded which). CDR3 amino acids: CATSVRSGGDTEAFF. The CDR3 DNA reads as TGTGCCACCAGCGTCAGATCGGGCGGAGACACTGAAGCTTTCTTT.